These T cell receptor beta chains were read from a single sample in a study of shared clonotypes between healthy human individuals. Some clones are missing from TCRdb's copy, which holds only in-frame ones; the method was immunoSEQ multiplex PCR. The repertoire has roughly 810,000 clones, about 97% of them found once; the top ten carry around 0.21%. Specimen: naive CD8+ T cells sorted from blood. The receptors were gathered from a young man in good health. CDR3s leave out the opening cysteine and the closing phenylalanine or tryptophan.

J gene,V gene,CDR3 protein
TRBJ1-2,TRBV27,ASSSRTGSIVNYGYT
TRBJ2-5,TRBV7-9,ATVGRPETQY
TRBJ2-1,TRBV4-1,ASSPTVGVAYNEQF
TRBJ1-1,TRBV9,ASSIRWGTEAF
TRBJ1-2,TRBV27,AARGVSYGYT
TRBJ2-7,TRBV29-1,SVFIGERPYEQY
TRBJ2-1,TRBV7-2,ASSQRTSGRGFYNEQF
TRBJ2-5,TRBV11-2,ASSLEWEQTQY
TRBJ2-5,TRBV10-3,AISDPPVSGEETQY
TRBJ2-5,TRBV6-5,ASARSWQETQY
TRBJ2-3,TRBV27,ASSLTSTDTQY
TRBJ2-3,TRBV4-3,ASSLTSGGITDTQY
TRBJ2-5,TRBV7-9,ASKRPISSETQY
TRBJ2-5,TRBV9,ASSPRTGSLLTQY
TRBJ2-7,TRBV5-6,ASKRTSGNQDAYEQY
TRBJ2-7,TRBV5-1,ASSRGQGYEQY
TRBJ2-7,TRBV5-1,ASSPGVGRDEQY
TRBJ2-5,TRBV15,ATSSWQGANGETQY
TRBJ1-5,TRBV19,ASRRVDQPQH
TRBJ1-1,TRBV7-9,ASSRTPGQGGPEAF
TRBJ2-7,TRBV28,ASSDRGPYEQY
TRBJ1-2,TRBV15,ATSGDRTGNYGYT
TRBJ2-2,TRBV9,ASSVSGGNAGELF
TRBJ2-7,TRBV7-8,ASIKGAGGHEQY
TRBJ2-7,TRBV18,ASSPTDGTETYEQY
TRBJ2-7,TRBV28,ASNKLGLAGGRQY
TRBJ2-1,TRBV13,ASSPFLDAYNEQF
TRBJ2-3,TRBV11-2,ASSLGADTQY
TRBJ1-5,TRBV27,ASSLLGRKPQH
TRBJ2-3,TRBV4-1,ASSPRTAGGLHTQY
TRBJ1-4,TRBV29-1,SVEDRDADHPKNEKLF
TRBJ2-7,TRBV4-1,ASSQDRAYEQY
TRBJ2-1,TRBV4-2,ASSQVGGAVNEQF
TRBJ2-1,TRBV2,ASNLAGGYNEQF
TRBJ2-7,TRBV6-6,ASRGAGASHEQY
TRBJ2-5,TRBV5-5,ASTPEGRGLETQY
TRBJ2-7,TRBV27,ASSPGPREQY
TRBJ2-1,TRBV30,AWSAFYNEQF
TRBJ1-1,TRBV4-1,ASSQEELNTEAF
TRBJ1-1,TRBV9,ASSLRAANTEAF
TRBJ2-7,TRBV19,ASSIFGTYEQY
TRBJ2-1,TRBV13,ASSSTSGNGYEQF
TRBJ1-2,TRBV7-9,ASSLDGLGYT
TRBJ2-7,TRBV29-1,SVHSSSYEQY
TRBJ1-2,TRBV4-1,ASSPGESPRNYT